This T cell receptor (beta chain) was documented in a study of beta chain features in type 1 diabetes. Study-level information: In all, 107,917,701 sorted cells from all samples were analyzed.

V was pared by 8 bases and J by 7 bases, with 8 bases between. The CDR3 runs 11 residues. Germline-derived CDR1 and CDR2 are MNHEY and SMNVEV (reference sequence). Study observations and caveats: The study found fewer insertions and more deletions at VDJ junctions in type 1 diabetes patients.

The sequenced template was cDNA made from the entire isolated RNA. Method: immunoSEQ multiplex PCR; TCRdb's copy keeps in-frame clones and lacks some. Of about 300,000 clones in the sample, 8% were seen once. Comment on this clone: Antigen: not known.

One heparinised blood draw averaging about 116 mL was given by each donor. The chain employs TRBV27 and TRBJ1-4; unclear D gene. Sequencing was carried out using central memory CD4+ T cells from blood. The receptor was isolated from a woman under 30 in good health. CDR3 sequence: CASSRGEKLFF. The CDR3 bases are TGTGCCAGCTCGCGCGGTGAAAAACTGTTTTTT.